The 20 T cell receptor beta chains in this list originate from one sample, sequenced in a study of immune evolution from preneoplasia to lung adenocarcinoma (dated by TCRdb to the early 2020s). Library generation was performed with the immunoSEQ multiplex PCR assay. TCRdb mirrors the immuneACCESS table, restricted to in-frame sequences. Some clones are absent from its copies; in checked studies, under half trace to an unresolved V gene, and the reason for the others is unknown. This sample is represented by 14,000 or so clones; around 86% of them were singletons. In total, the top ten clones hold less than 3% of the sample. The sample taken for sequencing was FFPE lung adenocarcinoma in situ tissue. The cell subset or site label for this specimen denotes: preinvasive adenocarcinoma in situ (AIS). The receptors shown here come from a donor aged 70 or older with lung adenocarcinoma.

V is TRBV9 and J is TRBJ2-3; D not certain. V was cut by 1 base and J by 0 bases, with 18 bases left in between. Germline V gives CDR1 SGDLS, CDR2 YYNGEE. This CDR3 has 18 residues. DNA for the CDR3: TGTGCCAGCAGCGTAATAGGTGGGGAAGCGACTAGCACAGATACGCAGTATTTT. As protein: CASSVIGGEATSTDTQYF.

This clone was seen a few times. This chain uses TRBV30 with TRBJ2-7; D may match TRBD1 or TRBD2 (6 bases each). Between the trimmed V and J ends, which lost 3 bases and 3 bases, there was a span of 12 bases. Germline V lookup: CDR1 GTSNPN, CDR2 SVGIG (reference sequence). This CDR3 spans 13 amino acids. This CDR3 is CAWRRGAGYEQYF. CDR3 DNA sequence: TGTGCCTGGAGGAGGGGGGCCGGCTACGAGCAGTACTTC.

The CDR3 region is CASRPRTGGSYGYTF. In DNA, the CDR3 is TGTGCCAGCAGACCCAGGACAGGGGGTTCCTATGGCTACACCTTC. The chain combines TRBV2 with TRBJ1-2; TRBD1 aligns across 10 bases. Germline assignment: CDR1 SNHLY and CDR2 FYNNEI. V was clipped by 6 bases and J by 4 bases; unmatched bases: 8. This CDR3 region has 15 residues.

The chain couples TRBV5-1 to TRBJ1-1; D call uncertain. V lost 1 base and J lost 4, with 11 bases in between. Germline V lookup: CDR1 SGHRS, CDR2 YFSETQ. The CDR3 loop spans 14 amino acids. The CDR3 DNA sequence: TGCGCCAGCAGCTTGATGGCGTCAACCACTGAAGCTTTCTTT. Translation gives CASSLMASTTEAFF.

The rearrangement uses TRBV11-1 and TRBJ2-1; D gene unclear. CDR3 size: 13 residues. Trimming cost V 3 bases and J 9 bases, with 12 bases left between them. Germline-derived CDR1 and CDR2 are SGHAT and FQDESV (reference sequence). DNA of the CDR3: TGTGCCAGCAGCTTCGCCAGCTTGGGTGAGCAGTTCTTC. Translated, it gives CASSFASLGEQFF.

This chain joins TRBV6-1 and TRBJ1-2, with D uncertain. Per germline, CDR1 MNHNS and CDR2 SASEGT. V lost 4 bases, J lost 5 bases, and 17 bases lay in between. This CDR3 comprises 15 residues. CDR3 sequence (DNA): TGTGCCAGCAGTGGATCGAACGACCGCGTATATGGCTACACCTTC. The encoded protein is CASSGSNDRVYGYTF.

The rearrangement uses TRBV11-2 and TRBJ2-3; a weak D match, TRBD2 (5 bases). The CDR3 covers 14 residues. Germline V gene sequence: CDR1 SGHAT, CDR2 FQNNGV. V was pared by 1 base and J by 4 bases, with 9 bases between. The CDR3, as DNA: TGTGCCAGCAGCTTAGTTGGGGAGCCAGATACGCAGTATTTT. Amino acids: CASSLVGEPDTQYF. Filled out from reference TRBV11-2 and TRBJ2-3, the complete variable domain reads EAGVAQSPRYKIIEKRQSVAFWCNPISGHATLYWYQQILGQGPKLLIQFQNNGVVDDSQLPKDRFSAERLKGVDSTLKIQPAKLEDSAVYLCASSLVGEPDTQYFGPGTRLTVL.

V is TRBV5-1 and J is TRBJ2-7; D is tentatively TRBD1 or TRBD2 (5 bases each). From germline, CDR1 is SGHRS and CDR2 YFSETQ. This CDR3 has 14 residues. The ends were cut back, 4 bases at V and 1 base at J, with 12 bases in the middle. The CDR3 sequence is CASSPGTVSYEQYF. CDR3 DNA: TGCGCCAGCAGCCCAGGGACGGTTTCCTACGAGCAGTACTTC.

This clone came up once. V usage is TRBV28 and J usage is TRBJ2-7; the D gene is possibly TRBD2 (6 bases). The CDR3 extends over 13 amino acids. The germline V gene has CDR1 MDHEN and CDR2 SYDVKM. The V end was cut by 5 bases, the J end by 9 bases, with 17 bases between. CDR3 sequence: CASSPFVGGGQYF. CDR3 DNA: TGTGCCAGCAGTCCCTTTGTGGGAGGCGGGCAGTACTTC.

This chain joins TRBV5-4 and TRBJ2-2; D gene ambiguous. Germline values: CDR1 SGHNT, CDR2 YYREEE (reference sequence). The CDR3 has 16 residues. V gave up 4 bases and J gave up 5 bases, with 18 bases separating them. CDR3 in DNA: TGTGCCAGCAGCCAGATCGAGATAGGGCGAACCGGGGAGCTGTTTTTT. Encoded protein: CASSQIEIGRTGELFF.

The chain employs TRBV5-1 and TRBJ2-1, with 10 bases identical to TRBD2. Germline V gene data show CDR1 as SGHRS and CDR2 as YFSETQ. The V and J ends lost 4 bases and 0 bases, in that order; junction bases with no gene match: 7. The CDR3 contains 17 residues. The CDR3 coding sequence is TGCGCCAGCAGCCCCCTAGGACTAGCGGCCTCCTACAATGAGCAGTTCTTC. Protein product: CASSPLGLAASYNEQFF.

Only one count was recorded for this clone. The DNA for the CDR3 is TGTGCCAGCAGGTGGGGACTAGCGGATGAGATAGGAGATACGCAGTATTTT. Its translation is CASRWGLADEIGDTQYF. This rearrangement joins TRBV5-4 to TRBJ2-3; TRBD2 agrees at 11 bases. Germline V gene data show CDR1 as SGHNT and CDR2 as YYREEE (reference sequence). This CDR3 contains 17 residues. The V segment lost 5 bases and the J segment 5 bases; nucleotides outside the gene matches: 13.

The chain employs TRBV10-3 and TRBJ2-1, with TRBD2 as a possible D gene (5 bases). V lost 4 bases and J 3 bases, leaving 10 bases between the germline ends. CDR1 is ENHRY, CDR2 SYGVKD, per germline. This CDR3 region has 14 residues. The CDR3 DNA sequence: TGTGCCATCAGTGGAGGGAAAGGCTACAATGAGCAGTTCTTC. As protein: CAISGGKGYNEQFF.

V usage is TRBV28 and J usage is TRBJ1-4, with 7 bases aligning to TRBD1. Looked up from germline, CDR1 is MDHEN and CDR2 is SYDVKM. Trimming removed 6 bases from V and 5 bases from J; junction bases left unmatched: 9. This CDR3 region has 15 residues. This chain's CDR3 is CASRPATGRNEKLFF. The CDR3 DNA reads TGTGCCAGCAGACCCGCGACAGGGAGGAATGAAAAACTGTTTTTT. The full variable domain, rest sourced from reference TRBV28 and TRBJ1-4, is DVKVTQSSRYLVKRTGEKVFLECVQDMDHENMFWYRQDPGLGLRLIYFSYDVKMKEKGDIPEGYSVSREKKERFSLILESASTNQTSMYLCASRPATGRNEKLFFGSGTQLSVL.

The chain carries TRBV5-1 and TRBJ2-7; 9 bases fit TRBD2. The trim removed 0 bases at V and 3 bases at J, leaving 4 bases unmatched. The CDR3 length is 15 residues. Germline CDR1 and CDR2: SGHRS and YFSETQ. In nucleotides, the CDR3 is TGCGCCAGCAGCTTGGGTGGTAGCGGGGGCTACGAGCAGTACTTC. It yields the protein CASSLGGSGGYEQYF.

The chain employs TRBV5-1 and TRBJ2-1; 7 bases map to TRBD1. CDR1 and CDR2 (germline): SGHRS, YFSETQ. With 4 bases clipped from V and 10 bases from J, the junction kept 11 bases outside the gene matches. The CDR3 totals 14 residues. CDR3 amino acids: CASSTDRQSGEQFF. For the CDR3, the DNA is TGCGCCAGCAGCACGGACAGGCAGTCTGGGGAGCAGTTCTTC.

The V call is TRBV29-1, the J call TRBJ2-3; D is unresolved. CDR3 length: 12 residues. V gave up 2 bases and J gave up 6 bases, with 9 bases separating them. Germline CDR1 reads SQVTM; CDR2 reads ANQGSEA. The DNA of the CDR3 is TGCAGCGTTGAAATTATTAGCGATACGCAGTATTTT. Amino acid sequence: CSVEIISDTQYF.

The chain joins TRBV27 to TRBJ1-2; D is ambiguous. With 6 bases removed from V and 3 bases from J, the gap between germline ends came to 11 bases. CDR3 length: 13 residues. CDR1 is MNHEY and CDR2 is SMNVEV in the germline V gene (reference sequence). CDR3 sequence: CASSYGRYYGYTF. CDR3 bases: TGTGCCAGCAGCTATGGGCGGTACTATGGCTACACCTTC.

This clone has just a few counts. The V gene is TRBV5-5, the J gene TRBJ2-2; D ambiguous. V lost 1 base and J lost 0, with 10 bases in between. This CDR3 has 16 residues. CDR1 is SGHKS and CDR2 is YYEKEE in the germline V gene (reference sequence). This chain's CDR3 is CASSLIRHSNTGELFF. CDR3 nucleotide sequence: TGTGCCAGCAGCTTGATCCGACACTCGAACACCGGGGAGCTGTTTTTT. Looking up the rest from reference TRBV5-5 and TRBJ2-2 gives the full variable domain: DAGVTQSPTHLIKTRGQQVTLRCSPISGHKSVSWYQQVLGQGPQFIFQYYEKEERGRGNFPDRFSARQFPNYSSELNVNALLLGDSALYLCASSLIRHSNTGELFFGEGSRLTVL.

This clone was recorded a few times. The chain uses TRBV15 and TRBJ2-3, with TRBD1 matching over 7 bases. V dropped 3 bases and J dropped 7; count of bases not matched to a gene: 16. The CDR3 runs 17 residues. Germline CDR1 and CDR2: LNHNV and YYDKDF (reference sequence). The DNA of the CDR3 is TGTGCCACCAGCAGGTCGATGACAGGGTGGGGTTCAAATACGCAGTATTTT. Its translation: CATSRSMTGWGSNTQYF. Combining the CDR3 with reference TRBV15 and TRBJ2-3 gives the whole variable domain DAMVIQNPRYQVTQFGKPVTLSCSQTLNHNVMYWYQQKSSQAPKLLFHYYDKDFNNEADTPDNFQSRRPNTSFCFLDIRSPGLGDTAMYLCATSRSMTGWGSNTQYFGPGTRLTVL.